The 14 T cell receptor beta chains reported below all come from one sample, sequenced in a study of T cell repertoires in cytomegalovirus infection (dated by TCRdb to between 2018 and 2020). The sequencing machine was an Illumina HiSeq 1500. TCRdb trimmed public reads at Q25 via fastp, called clones via MiXCR and kept in-frame beta chains. Duplicate CDR3 protein sequences are folded into a single record with the most common DNA and genes. Within this sample are about 490,000 distinct CDR3 sequences, with 26% of them counted one time only. The top ten hold around 14% of the sample. Sequences were obtained from PBMCs. These receptor sequences come from a human donor in good health (CMV status not recorded). Some clones in this sample may be carry-over from other donors' samples.

The chain links TRBV7-2 to TRBJ1-2; 9 nucleotides align to TRBD1. V shed 6 bases and J 6 bases; nucleotides not matched to a gene: 8. The CDR3 length is 14 residues. Germline V gene sequence: CDR1 SGHTA, CDR2 FQGNSA. CDR3 DNA: TGTGCCAGCAGTGACTACAGGGGGCACAATGGCTACACCTTC. It encodes CASSDYRGHNGYTF. The full variable domain, with the rest looked up from reference TRBV7-2 and TRBJ1-2, is GAGVSQSPSNKVTEKGKDVELRCDPISGHTALYWYRQSLGQGLEFLIYFQGNSAPDKSGLPSDRFSAERTGGSVSTLTIQRTQQEDSAVYLCASSDYRGHNGYTFGSGTRLTVV.

The chain carries TRBV6-2 or TRBV6-3 and TRBJ1-5; D perhaps matches TRBD1 (5 bases). The CDR3 totals 14 residues. The V gene lost 5 bases and the J gene lost 6 bases, with 14 bases spanning the gap. Germline loops: CDR1 MNHEY, CDR2 SVGEGT. In nucleotides, the CDR3 is TGTGCCAGCAGTGCCGGGGGTCGGCTTCAGCCCCAGCATTTT. Its protein is CASSAGGRLQPQHF.

This chain links TRBV18 with TRBJ2-7; D is uncertain. V lost 2 bases, J lost 2 bases, and 7 bases lay in between. Per germline, CDR1 KGHSH and CDR2 LQKENI. The CDR3 runs 13 residues. The CDR3 reads CASSPNRAYEQYF. The DNA of the CDR3 is TGTGCCAGCTCACCAAATAGAGCCTACGAGCAGTACTTC.

Only a few counts were recorded for this clonotype. The genes are TRBV7-8 and TRBJ2-1, with 9 bases identical to TRBD2. V lost 3 bases and J lost 2; bases outside the gene matches: 5. Germline V gene sequence: CDR1 SGHVS, CDR2 FQNEAQ. This CDR3 has 16 amino acids. The CDR3 here is CASSFLPSGAYNEQFF. CDR3 sequence (DNA): TGTGCCAGCAGCTTTCTTCCTAGCGGGGCCTACAATGAGCAGTTCTTC.

This clonotype was seen at least ten times. V gene TRBV7-2 combines with J gene TRBJ2-3; D perhaps matches TRBD2 (6 bases). The CDR3 contains 18 residues. The V gene's germline CDR1 is SGHTA and CDR2 FQGNSA. V was clipped by 2 bases and J by 6 bases, with 24 bases between them. The CDR3 coding sequence is TGTGCCAGCAGCTTAATAGGGAGGTTAGCGCCTCCCCCGGATACGCAGTATTTT. It yields the protein CASSLIGRLAPPPDTQYF.

This clonotype was recorded a few times. This rearrangement joins TRBV15 to TRBJ1-5, with a weak D call TRBD1 (5 bases). From germline, CDR1 is LNHNV and CDR2 YYDKDF (reference sequence). The CDR3 is 15 amino acids. V was pared by 3 bases and J by 4 bases, with 13 bases between. The CDR3 spells CATSSGGPVNQPQHF. CDR3 coding DNA: TGTGCCACCAGCAGCGGGGGACCGGTAAATCAGCCCCAGCATTTT.

The chain carries TRBV9 and TRBJ1-1; 10 positions match TRBD1. After removal of 3 bases from V and 1 base from J, the junction contained 18 bases not matched to a gene. This CDR3 comprises 20 residues. Germline V gene lookup returns CDR1 SGDLS and CDR2 YYNGEE. The CDR3 is CASSDPGQGTPFMKNTEAFF. The CDR3 nucleotides are TGTGCCAGCAGCGATCCGGGACAGGGGACTCCCTTTATGAAGAACACTGAAGCTTTCTTT.

This clonotype was recorded a few times. This CDR3 reads CASSLHQINTEAFF. The CDR3 DNA sequence: TGTGCCAGCAGTTTACATCAGATTAACACTGAAGCTTTCTTT. The rearrangement uses TRBV12-3 or TRBV12-4 and TRBJ1-1; no reliable D call. V lost 2 bases and J lost 2, with 9 bases in between. The CDR3 extends over 14 amino acids.

This clonotype was recorded a few times. This chain's CDR3 is CSARLSSRTEAFF. For the CDR3, the DNA is TGCAGTGCTAGATTGTCAAGTCGGACTGAAGCTTTCTTT. This sequence joins TRBV20-1 and TRBJ1-1, with unresolved D. Germline V gene sequence: CDR1 DFQATT, CDR2 SNEGSKA (reference sequence). V was cut by 2 bases and J by 5 bases, with 12 bases left in between. The CDR3 contains 13 residues.

V usage is TRBV7-6 and J usage is TRBJ2-1; 9 bases are a match to TRBD2. The V and J ends lost 3 bases and 8 bases, in that order; junction bases with no gene match: 5. CDR1 SGHVS and CDR2 FNYEAQ come from the germline V gene. This CDR3 has 14 residues. CDR3 sequence (DNA): TGTGCCAGCAGCTTTTCTAGCGGGACGTATGAGCAGTTCTTC. This gives the protein CASSFSSGTYEQFF.

This chain joins TRBV11-2 and TRBJ2-3, with 9 bases matching TRBD1. Germline values: CDR1 SGHAT, CDR2 FQNNGV. The CDR3 totals 18 residues. With V trimmed by 1 base and J by 2 bases, 10 bases remained unmatched. CDR3 nucleotides: TGTGCCAGCAGCTTAGGGAAGGGGACAGGGAGGGCCACAGATACGCAGTATTTT. This encodes CASSLGKGTGRATDTQYF.

This clonotype has just a few counts. The chain carries TRBV6-2 or TRBV6-3 and TRBJ2-5; D not certain. The CDR3 loop spans 10 amino acids. V lost 8 bases, J lost 5 bases, and 6 bases lay in between. The germline V gene encodes CDR1 MNHEY and CDR2 SVGEGT. The CDR3 protein is CASVKETQYF. The CDR3 DNA follows: TGTGCCAGCGTCAAGGAGACCCAGTACTTC.

This clonotype was seen many times. V and J are TRBV7-2 and TRBJ1-5, with D perhaps matching TRBD1 (5 bases). Germline V lookup: CDR1 SGHTA, CDR2 FQGNSA. The CDR3 runs to 16 residues. V gave up 1 base and J gave up 2 bases, with 12 bases separating them. CDR3: CASSLVGGSGNQPQHF. The DNA of the CDR3 is TGTGCCAGCAGCTTAGTGGGGGGTTCGGGCAATCAGCCCCAGCATTTT.

This clonotype was picked up many times. The chain carries TRBV4-2 and TRBJ2-5; perhaps TRBD2 as D (5 bases). CDR3 size: 16 residues. V was clipped by 0 bases and J by 0 bases, with 11 bases between them. Per the germline V gene, CDR1 is LGHNA and CDR2 is YNFKEQ. The CDR3 coding sequence is TGTGCCAGCAGCCAAGAAGGGCCGGGATACCAAGAGACCCAGTACTTC. Amino acids: CASSQEGPGYQETQYF.